The TCR beta chain described here comes from a study of blood T cell repertoires in COVID-19. In the study overall: T cells, B-cell-depleted T cells, or PBMCs supplied cDNA or gDNA.

CDR1 is SNHLY, CDR2 FYNNEI, per germline. With 7 bases removed from V and 3 bases from J, the gap between germline ends came to 12 bases. CDR3 size: 13 residues. Only in-frame clones appear in the TCRdb table, and some are missing; sequencing was by immunoSEQ multiplex PCR. In the table there are about 130,000 clones, under 90% of which are singletons. The TCR originated in a woman aged 60-75 years with acute or convalescent COVID-19. The rearrangement joins TRBV2 to TRBJ1-2; D possibly corresponds to TRBD1 (6 bases). Sequencing was carried out using peripheral blood. The CDR3 sequence is CASTQGLHYGYTF. The CDR3 coding sequence is TGTGCCAGCACACAGGGCCTTCACTATGGCTACACCTTC.